The entry below gives a single TCR beta chain sequence along with its context. Amplified TCR beta CDR3 regions were obtained using RNA transcripts as template. The first-round RT-PCR employed HTBI primers together with the Qiagen OneStep RT-PCR kit. A multiplex PCR was then performed as the second round. TCRdb used MiXCR to reprocess the multiplex PCR reads, holding one entry per CDR3 protein. Of about 210,000 distinct CDR3 sequences listed, under 30% are singletons. The V gene lost 1 base and the J gene lost 1 base, with 16 bases spanning the gap. In germline, CDR1 is SGHVS, CDR2 FQNEAQ. The CDR3 has 17 amino acids. This sample was taken from a study of Graves' ophthalmopathy and Graves' hyperthyroidism. Moderate-to-severe activity, CAS at least 3, NOSPECS at least 4 and duration under 3 months characterized donors with ophthalmopathy.

Material: peripheral blood. The sequence was collected from a man aged 45 to 65 with Graves' ophthalmopathy. V gene TRBV7-8 combines with J gene TRBJ2-5; D not certain. CDR3 coding DNA: TGTGCCAGCAGCTTAGGCGTTGGAGCTGGGGTCCAAGAGACCCAGTACTTC. It encodes CASSLGVGAGVQETQYF.